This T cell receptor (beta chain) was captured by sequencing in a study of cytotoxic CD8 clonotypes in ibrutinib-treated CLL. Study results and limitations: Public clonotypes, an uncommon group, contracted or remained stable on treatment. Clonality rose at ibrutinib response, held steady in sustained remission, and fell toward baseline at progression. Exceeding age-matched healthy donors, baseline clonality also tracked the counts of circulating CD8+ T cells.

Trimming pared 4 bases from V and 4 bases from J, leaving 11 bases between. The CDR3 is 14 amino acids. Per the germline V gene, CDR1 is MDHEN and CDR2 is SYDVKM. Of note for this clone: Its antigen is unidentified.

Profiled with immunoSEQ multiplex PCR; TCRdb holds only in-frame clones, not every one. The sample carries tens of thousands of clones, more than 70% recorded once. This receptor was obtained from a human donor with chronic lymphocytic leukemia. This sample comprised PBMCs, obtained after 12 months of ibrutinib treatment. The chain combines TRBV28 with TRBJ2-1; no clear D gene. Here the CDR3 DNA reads TGTGCCAGCAGTTCCTCTGACCAATACAATGAGCAGTTCTTC. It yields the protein CASSSSDQYNEQFF.